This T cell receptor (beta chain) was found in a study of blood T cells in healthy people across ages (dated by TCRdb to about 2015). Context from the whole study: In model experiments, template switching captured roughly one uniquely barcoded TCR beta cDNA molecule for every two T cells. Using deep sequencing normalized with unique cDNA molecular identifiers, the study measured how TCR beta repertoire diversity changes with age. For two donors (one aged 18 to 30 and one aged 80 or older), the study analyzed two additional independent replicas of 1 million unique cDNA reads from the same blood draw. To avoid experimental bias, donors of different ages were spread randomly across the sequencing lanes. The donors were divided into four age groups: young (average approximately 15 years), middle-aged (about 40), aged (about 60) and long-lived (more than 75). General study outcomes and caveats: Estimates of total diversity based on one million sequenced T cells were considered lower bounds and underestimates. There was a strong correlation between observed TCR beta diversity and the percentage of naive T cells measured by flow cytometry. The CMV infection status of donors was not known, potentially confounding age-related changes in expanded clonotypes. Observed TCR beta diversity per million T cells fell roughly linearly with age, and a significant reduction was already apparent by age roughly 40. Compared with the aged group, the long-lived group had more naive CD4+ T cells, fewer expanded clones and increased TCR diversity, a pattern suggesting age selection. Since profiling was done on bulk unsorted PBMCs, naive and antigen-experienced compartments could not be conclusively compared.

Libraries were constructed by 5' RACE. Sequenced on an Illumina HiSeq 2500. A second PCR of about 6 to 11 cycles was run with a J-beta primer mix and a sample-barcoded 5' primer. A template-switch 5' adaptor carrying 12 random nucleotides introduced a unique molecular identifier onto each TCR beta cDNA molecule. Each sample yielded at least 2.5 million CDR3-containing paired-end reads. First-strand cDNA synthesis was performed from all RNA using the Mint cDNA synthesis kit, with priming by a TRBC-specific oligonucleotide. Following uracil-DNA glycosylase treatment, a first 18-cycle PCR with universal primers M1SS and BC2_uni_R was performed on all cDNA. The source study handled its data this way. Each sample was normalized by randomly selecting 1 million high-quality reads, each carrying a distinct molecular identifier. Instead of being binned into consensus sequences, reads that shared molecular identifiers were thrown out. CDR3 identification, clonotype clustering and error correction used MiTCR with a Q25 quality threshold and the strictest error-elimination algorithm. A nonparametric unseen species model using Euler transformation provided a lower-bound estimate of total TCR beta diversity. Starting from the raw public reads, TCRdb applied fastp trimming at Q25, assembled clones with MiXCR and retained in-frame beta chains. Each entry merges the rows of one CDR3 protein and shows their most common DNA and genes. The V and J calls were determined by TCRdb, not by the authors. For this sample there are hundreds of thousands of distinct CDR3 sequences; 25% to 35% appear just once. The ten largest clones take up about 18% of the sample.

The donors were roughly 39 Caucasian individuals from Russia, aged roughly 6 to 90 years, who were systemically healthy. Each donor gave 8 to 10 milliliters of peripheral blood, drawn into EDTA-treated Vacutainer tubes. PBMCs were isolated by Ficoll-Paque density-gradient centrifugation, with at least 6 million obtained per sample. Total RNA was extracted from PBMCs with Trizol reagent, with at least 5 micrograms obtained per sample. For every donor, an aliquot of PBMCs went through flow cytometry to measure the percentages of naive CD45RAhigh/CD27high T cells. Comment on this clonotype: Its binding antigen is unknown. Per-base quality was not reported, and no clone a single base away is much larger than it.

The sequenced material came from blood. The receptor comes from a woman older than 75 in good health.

The DNA sequence is as follows: TGTGCCAGCAGCTTAACCGCGGGAGCATTACGGGACGGCGGGTATTTT. It specifies CASSLTAGALRDGGYF. This chain joins TRBV7-2 to TRBJ2-3, with 7 bases in between that match TRBD2. V is cut back by 2 bases and J by 14 bases, with 19 bases in the junction unmatched. In the germline V gene, CDR1 corresponds to SGHTA and CDR2 to FQGNSA. Inclusive of the bounding cysteine and phenylalanine, the CDR3 is 16 residues long. Just the 48-base CDR3 DNA is kept, in frame starting at base 1.